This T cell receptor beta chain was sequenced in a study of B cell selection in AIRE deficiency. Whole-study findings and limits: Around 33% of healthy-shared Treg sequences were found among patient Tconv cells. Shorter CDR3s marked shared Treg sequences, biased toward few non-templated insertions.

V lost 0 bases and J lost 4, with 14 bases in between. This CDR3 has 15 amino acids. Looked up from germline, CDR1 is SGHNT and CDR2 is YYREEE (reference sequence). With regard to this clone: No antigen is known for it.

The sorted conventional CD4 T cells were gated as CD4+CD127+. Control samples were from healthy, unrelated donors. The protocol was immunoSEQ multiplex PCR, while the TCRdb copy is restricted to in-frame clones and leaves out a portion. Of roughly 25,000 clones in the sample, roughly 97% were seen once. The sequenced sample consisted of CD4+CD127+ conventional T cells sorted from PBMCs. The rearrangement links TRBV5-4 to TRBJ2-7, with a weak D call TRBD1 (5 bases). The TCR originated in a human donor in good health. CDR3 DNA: TGTGCCAGCAGCTTGGGCGACAGTTTGGGGTACGAGCAGTACTTC. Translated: CASSLGDSLGYEQYF.